This T cell receptor beta chain was observed in a study of cytomegalovirus exposure and HLA in healthy donors. Study findings and constraints: Reports indicated that the classifier achieved high specificity and sensitivity in diagnosing cytomegalovirus status. It was 150 to 200 TCR beta chains that were listed as cytomegalovirus-associated. In vitro confirmation showed a few CMV-associated chains to be CMV antigen specific.

Worth noting for this clone: Its antigen is as yet unknown.

Sequencing was performed with immunoSEQ multiplex PCR; in TCRdb, only in-frame clones are kept and a portion is missing. The repertoire consists of 150,000 to 200,000 clones, with 84% occurring once and the leading ten covering roughly 10%. With 3 bases removed from V and 1 base from J, the gap between germline ends came to 9 bases. This CDR3 contains 14 residues. The V gene's germline CDR1 is MGHDK and CDR2 SYGVNS. The sample consisted of PBMCs. The TCR originated in a young man in good health and CMV-seropositive. The gene calls are TRBV25-1 and TRBJ1-1, with TRBD1 as a possible D gene (6 bases). The DNA for the CDR3 is TGTGCCAGCAGTGACATACAGGGGAACACTGAAGCTTTCTTT. Protein product: CASSDIQGNTEAFF.